This T cell receptor (beta chain) was identified in a study of CD8 T cells in Susac syndrome. Germline CDR1 and CDR2: LNHDA and SQIVND (reference sequence). The CDR3 length is 14 residues. V was trimmed by 7 bases and J by 0 bases, leaving 10 bases between them. FACS was used to enrich TEMRA cells, whereas the CD8+ and CD4+ T cells were obtained by negative isolation. After extraction with the RNeasy kit, roughly 0.45 to 1 ug of the RNA was reverse transcribed using random hexamers. It was immunoSEQ multiplex PCR that amplified TCR beta CDR3 across 54 Vbeta and 13 Jbeta. MiXCR, applied by TCRdb to the immunoSEQ multiplex PCR reads, yields one record per CDR3 protein. Here the sample spans just over 150,000 distinct CDR3 sequences, roughly 96% being singletons.

Sequences were obtained from CD8+ T cells from PBMCs. This TCR derives from a human donor with multiple sclerosis. The J gene is TRBJ1-5, the V gene TRBV19; perhaps TRBD1 as D (5 bases). In DNA, the CDR3 is TGTGCCAGTAACGGGGACTATAGCAATCAGCCCCAGCATTTT. It codes for CASNGDYSNQPQHF.